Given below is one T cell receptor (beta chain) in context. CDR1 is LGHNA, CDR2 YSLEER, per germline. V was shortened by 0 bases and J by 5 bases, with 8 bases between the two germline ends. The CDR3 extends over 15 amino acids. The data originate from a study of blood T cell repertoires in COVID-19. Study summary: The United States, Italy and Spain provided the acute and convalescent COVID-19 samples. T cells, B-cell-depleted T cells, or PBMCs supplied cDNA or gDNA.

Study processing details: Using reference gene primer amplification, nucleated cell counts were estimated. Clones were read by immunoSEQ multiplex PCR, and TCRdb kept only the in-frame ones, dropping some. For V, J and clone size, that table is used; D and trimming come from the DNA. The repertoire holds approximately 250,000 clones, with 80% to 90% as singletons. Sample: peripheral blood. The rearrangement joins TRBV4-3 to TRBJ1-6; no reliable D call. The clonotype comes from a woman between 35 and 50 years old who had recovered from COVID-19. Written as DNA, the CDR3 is TGCGCCAGCAGCCAAGACCCCAGTAATAATTCACCCCTCCACTTT. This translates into CASSQDPSNNSPLHF.